A single sample is the source of the 25 T cell receptor beta chains below, sequenced in a study of control samples from healthy donors and cancer patients. Some clones are missing from TCRdb's copy, which holds only in-frame ones; the method was immunoSEQ multiplex PCR. The data show about 120,000 clones, around 87% seen once. The material sequenced was blood. These receptors all come from a young man in good health.

The rearrangement uses TRBV7-8 and TRBJ2-5; 9 positions agree with TRBD2. The CDR3 has 15 amino acids. The V gene end was trimmed by 3 bases and the J gene end by 1 base; junction bases not matched to a gene: 3. CDR1 SGHVS and CDR2 FQNEAQ come from the germline V gene. DNA of the CDR3: TGTGCCAGCAGCTTCGGAGCGGGGGGCCAAGAGACCCAGTACTTC. This gives the protein CASSFGAGGQETQYF.

This chain uses TRBV5-5 with TRBJ2-7; the match to TRBD1 covers 9 bases. The ends lost 3 bases at V and 2 bases at J; junction bases unmatched: 6. The CDR3 extends over 15 amino acids. Germline V CDR1 and CDR2: SGHKS, YYEKEE (reference sequence). The CDR3, as DNA: TGTGCCAGCAGCTGGGGACAGGGACTAACCTACGAGCAGTACGTC. It yields the protein CASSWGQGLTYEQYV.

The CDR3 protein is CASSPRRDVKETQYF. The CDR3 bases are TGTGCCAGCAGCCCACGAAGGGATGTCAAAGAGACCCAGTACTTC. The V and J genes are TRBV21-1 and TRBJ2-5. TRBV21-1 counts as a pseudogene. This CDR3 is built from 15 residues.

The chain employs TRBV20-1 and TRBJ2-5; D ambiguous. The CDR3 loop spans 15 amino acids. CDR1 and CDR2 from the germline V gene are DFQATT and SNEGSKA (reference sequence). V lost 3 bases and J 1 base, leaving 15 bases between the germline ends. CDR3 bases: TGCAGTGCTAGTCTACTTCCCTCGTTCCAAGAGACCCAGTACTTC. It specifies CSASLLPSFQETQYF.

The V gene is TRBV4-2, the J gene TRBJ1-2; possible D gene TRBD1, 6 bases. Between the trimmed V and J ends, which lost 9 bases and 4 bases, there was a span of 15 bases. CDR1 is LGHNA, CDR2 YNFKEQ, per germline. The CDR3 totals 13 residues. The CDR3 sequence: CASLRTDSYGYTF. The CDR3 bases are TGTGCCAGTCTACGGACAGACAGCTATGGCTACACCTTC.

The chain recombines TRBV27 with TRBJ1-5; TRBD1 might be the D (5 bases). Per the germline V gene, CDR1 is MNHEY and CDR2 is SMNVEV (reference sequence). V lost 1 base, J lost 7 bases, and 8 bases lay in between. This CDR3 is 13 amino acids long. CDR3 amino acids: CASSLYEGQPQHF. The CDR3, as DNA: TGTGCCAGCAGTTTATACGAGGGGCAGCCCCAGCATTTT.

The rearrangement uses TRBV5-1 and TRBJ1-1; D ambiguous. This CDR3 region has 17 residues. Trimming removed 0 bases at V and 0 bases at J, with 15 bases between. Germline CDR1 is SGHRS and CDR2 is YFSETQ. CDR3 coding DNA: TGCGCCAGCAGCTTGGCCAACGGGGTCGTGATGAACACTGAAGCTTTCTTT. Protein: CASSLANGVVMNTEAFF.

This rearrangement joins TRBV2 to TRBJ2-5, with D unresolved. Trimming left V 4 bases short and J 1 base short, with 7 bases between. Per the germline V gene, CDR1 is SNHLY and CDR2 is FYNNEI. The CDR3 runs 13 residues. The DNA of the CDR3 is TGTGCCAGCAGTGGGAACTTCCAAGAGACCCAGTACTTC. It is translated as CASSGNFQETQYF. The whole variable domain, remainder taken from reference TRBV2 and TRBJ2-5, is EPEVTQTPSHQVTQMGQEVILRCVPISNHLYFYWYRQILGQKVEFLVSFYNNEISEKSEIFDDQFSVERPDGSNFTLKIRSTKLEDSAMYFCASSGNFQETQYFGPGTRLLVL.

The chain has TRBV2 and TRBJ1-1; D gene ambiguous. The CDR3 runs to 14 residues. CDR1 SNHLY and CDR2 FYNNEI come from the germline V gene. V was clipped by 6 bases and J by 0 bases, with 11 bases between them. CDR3 in DNA: TGTGCCAGCAGCCGCCGGGAGATGAACACTGAAGCTTTCTTT. This encodes CASSRREMNTEAFF.

The V gene is TRBV7-2, the J gene TRBJ1-6; maybe TRBD1 (5 bases). The CDR3 covers 15 residues. V lost 1 base and J lost 11, with 15 bases in between. Germline V gene sequence: CDR1 SGHTA, CDR2 FQGNSA. The CDR3 nucleotides are TGTGCCAGCAGCTTAGGTTCAGGGCAAACGGCACCCCTCCACTTT. This encodes CASSLGSGQTAPLHF.

The rearrangement links TRBV15 to TRBJ1-1; unclear D gene. CDR1 LNHNV and CDR2 YYDKDF come from the germline V gene (reference sequence). CDR3 length: 15 residues. V dropped 0 bases and J dropped 2 bases, with 10 bases sitting between them. The CDR3 loop reads CATSREKGINTEAFF. CDR3 nucleotides: TGTGCCACCAGCAGAGAAAAAGGGATCAACACTGAAGCTTTCTTT. Full variable domain (missing parts from reference TRBV15 and TRBJ1-1): DAMVIQNPRYQVTQFGKPVTLSCSQTLNHNVMYWYQQKSSQAPKLLFHYYDKDFNNEADTPDNFQSRRPNTSFCFLDIRSPGLGDTAMYLCATSREKGINTEAFFGQGTRLTVV.

For the CDR3, the DNA is TGTGCCAGTAACCGTAGACAGGGGGCTACGAGCAATCAGCCCCAGCATTTT. This sequence encodes CASNRRQGATSNQPQHF. The chain combines TRBV19 with TRBJ1-5; TRBD1 agrees at 10 bases. With 7 bases clipped from V and 1 base from J, the junction kept 10 bases outside the gene matches. Per germline, CDR1 LNHDA and CDR2 SQIVND (reference sequence). The CDR3 covers 17 residues.

The J gene is TRBJ1-5, the V gene TRBV7-8; unclear D gene. Germline V gives CDR1 SGHVS, CDR2 FQNEAQ. V shed 5 bases and J shed 5 bases, with 16 bases lying between them. The CDR3 is 15 amino acids. CDR3 nucleotide sequence: TGTGCCAGCAGCACCGGCCCGGGCTCCGATCAGCCCCAGCATTTT. This translates into CASSTGPGSDQPQHF.

The chain carries TRBV10-3 and TRBJ2-3; 9 positions match TRBD1. V shed 2 bases and J 3 bases; nucleotides not matched to a gene: 12. The length of the CDR3 is 18 residues. Germline loops: CDR1 ENHRY, CDR2 SYGVKD. CDR3 nucleotides: TGTGCCATCAGTGAGAGTTGGGACAGGGATACTGATACAGATACGCAGTATTTT. This codes for CAISESWDRDTDTDTQYF.

The chain employs TRBV2 and TRBJ1-1; 7 bases line up with TRBD1. CDR1 SNHLY and CDR2 FYNNEI come from the germline V gene. The length of the CDR3 is 13 residues. With 5 bases clipped from V and 3 bases from J, the junction kept 3 bases outside the gene matches. In DNA form, the CDR3 reads TGTGCCAGCAGTAACAGGGGATACACTGAAGCTTTCTTT. The encoded protein is CASSNRGYTEAFF.

This chain joins TRBV7-8 and TRBJ1-2, with D hard to call. Trimming removed 1 base from V and 8 bases from J, with 11 bases in between. CDR3 length: 13 residues. Germline values: CDR1 SGHVS, CDR2 FQNEAQ. Here the CDR3 reads CASSLETLGGYTF. The CDR3 DNA reads TGTGCCAGCAGCTTAGAGACCCTGGGGGGCTACACCTTC.

The chain links TRBV7-2 to TRBJ1-1; D possibly corresponds to TRBD1 (6 bases). Trimming took 5 bases from V and 6 from J, leaving 16 bases between them. CDR1 and CDR2 (germline): SGHTA, FQGNSA. The CDR3 contains 14 residues. The CDR3 region is CASSHRARGAEAFF. The CDR3 DNA is TGTGCCAGCAGCCACAGGGCCAGGGGAGCTGAAGCTTTCTTT. The full variable domain, rest sourced from reference TRBV7-2 and TRBJ1-1, is GAGVSQSPSNKVTEKGKDVELRCDPISGHTALYWYRQSLGQGLEFLIYFQGNSAPDKSGLPSDRFSAERTGGSVSTLTIQRTQQEDSAVYLCASSHRARGAEAFFGQGTRLTVV.

The rearrangement links TRBV11-2 to TRBJ2-5; TRBD2 agrees at 16 bases. The CDR3 loop spans 17 amino acids. The germline CDR1 and CDR2 sequences are SGHAT and FQNNGV. The J segment lost 5 bases and the V segment lost 5 bases, leaving 8 bases of the junction unmatched. This CDR3 reads CASSAGLAGGFGETQYF. For the CDR3, the DNA is TGTGCCAGCAGCGCGGGACTAGCGGGGGGGTTCGGCGAGACCCAGTACTTC.

This sequence joins TRBV5-4 and TRBJ2-2; TRBD1 agrees at 8 bases. The CDR3 is 16 residues long. Losses at the gene ends were 4 bases for V and 0 bases for J; bases not matched to a gene: 5. Germline assignment: CDR1 SGHNT and CDR2 YYREEE (reference sequence). In nucleotides, the CDR3 is TGTGCCAGCAGCGGTATACAGGGGGCGAACACCGGGGAGCTGTTTTTT. Protein product: CASSGIQGANTGELFF.

This chain joins TRBV10-1 and TRBJ1-1, with a possible D match to TRBD1 (5 bases). Per germline, CDR1 WNHNN and CDR2 SYGVQD (reference sequence). CDR3 size: 14 residues. V was cut by 4 bases and J by 3 bases, with 12 bases left in between. The CDR3 DNA is TGCGCCAGCAGTGGAGGGACCTGGGACACTGAAGCTTTCTTT. It translates to CASSGGTWDTEAFF.

This clone was recorded a few times. This chain joins TRBV20-1 and TRBJ1-2, with TRBD1 as a possible D gene (6 bases). The germline V and J ends were trimmed by 3 bases and 3 bases, with 14 bases remaining between them. The CDR3 spans 14 residues. Germline values: CDR1 DFQATT, CDR2 SNEGSKA (reference sequence). CDR3 amino acids: CSASPQGDYYGYTF. Written as DNA, the CDR3 is TGCAGTGCTAGTCCACAGGGAGATTACTATGGCTACACCTTC.

The rearrangement joins TRBV10-3 to TRBJ2-3; TRBD2 matches at 9 bases. CDR3 size: 14 residues. Germline V gives CDR1 ENHRY, CDR2 SYGVKD. The trim removed 7 bases at V and 3 bases at J, leaving 5 bases unmatched. CDR3 residues: CAITETSGTDTQYF. The DNA of the CDR3 is TGTGCCATCACCGAAACTAGCGGGACAGATACGCAGTATTTT.

Only one count was recorded for this clone. The chain joins TRBV7-2 to TRBJ2-5; the D call may be TRBD1 or TRBD2 (5 bases each). This CDR3 comprises 14 residues. Trimming pared 3 bases from V and 0 bases from J, leaving 8 bases between. Germline loops: CDR1 SGHTA, CDR2 FQGNSA. CDR3 residues: CASSFRDHQETQYF. The CDR3, as DNA: TGTGCCAGCAGCTTTCGGGACCACCAAGAGACCCAGTACTTC.

This clone was seen a handful of times. The rearrangement links TRBV4-1 to TRBJ2-1, with unresolved D. The CDR3 sequence is 17 residues long. V was cut by 0 bases and J by 0 bases, with 12 bases left in between. Germline values: CDR1 MGHRA, CDR2 YSYEKL. The CDR3 nucleotides are TGCGCCAGCAGCCAAGATCCGGTCTTGAGCTCCTACAATGAGCAGTTCTTC. Protein sequence: CASSQDPVLSSYNEQFF.

V and J are TRBV28 and TRBJ2-1; 7 positions agree with TRBD2. Looked up from germline, CDR1 is MDHEN and CDR2 is SYDVKM. CDR3 length: 13 residues. Germline trimming cut 7 bases from V and 3 bases from J; bases unmatched to any gene: 3. CDR3 loop: CASNAGDYNEQFF. As DNA, the CDR3 is TGTGCCAGCAACGCGGGGGACTACAATGAGCAGTTCTTC.